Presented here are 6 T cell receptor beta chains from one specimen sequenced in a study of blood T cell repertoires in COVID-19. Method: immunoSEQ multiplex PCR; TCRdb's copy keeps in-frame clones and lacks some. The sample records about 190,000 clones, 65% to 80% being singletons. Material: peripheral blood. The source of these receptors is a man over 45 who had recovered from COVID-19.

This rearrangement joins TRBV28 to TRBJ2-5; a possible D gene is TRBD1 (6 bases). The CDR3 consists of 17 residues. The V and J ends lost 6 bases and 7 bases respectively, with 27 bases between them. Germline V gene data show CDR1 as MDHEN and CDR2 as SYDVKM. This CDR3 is CASSRQAPGHLRGTQYF. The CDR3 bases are TGTGCCAGCAGCCGACAGGCACCGGGACACCTCAGGGGGACCCAGTACTTC.

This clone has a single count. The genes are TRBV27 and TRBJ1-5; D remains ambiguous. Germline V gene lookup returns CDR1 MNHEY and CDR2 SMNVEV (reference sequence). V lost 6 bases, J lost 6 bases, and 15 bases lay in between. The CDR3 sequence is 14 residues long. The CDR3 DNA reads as TGTGCCAGCAGACCCCTGATTTCGGGTCAGCCCCAGCATTTT. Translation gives CASRPLISGQPQHF.

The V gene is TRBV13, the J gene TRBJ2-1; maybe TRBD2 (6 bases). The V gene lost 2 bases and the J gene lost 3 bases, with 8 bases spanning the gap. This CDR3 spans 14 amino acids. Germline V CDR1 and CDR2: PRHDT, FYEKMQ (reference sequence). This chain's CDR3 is CASSLTTSYNEQFF. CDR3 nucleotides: TGTGCCAGCAGCTTAACGACTAGCTACAATGAGCAGTTCTTC.

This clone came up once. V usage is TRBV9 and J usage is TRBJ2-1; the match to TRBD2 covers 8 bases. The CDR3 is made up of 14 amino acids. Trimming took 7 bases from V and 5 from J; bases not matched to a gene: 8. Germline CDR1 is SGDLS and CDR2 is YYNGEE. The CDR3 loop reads CASRPGLENNEQFF. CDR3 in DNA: TGTGCCAGCCGCCCGGGACTAGAAAACAATGAGCAGTTCTTC.

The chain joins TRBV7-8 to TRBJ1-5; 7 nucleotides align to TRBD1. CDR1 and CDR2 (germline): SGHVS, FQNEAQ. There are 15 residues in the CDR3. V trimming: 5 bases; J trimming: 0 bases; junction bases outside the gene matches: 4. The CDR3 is CASSRDSRSNQPQHF. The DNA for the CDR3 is TGTGCCAGCAGCAGGGACAGCCGTAGCAATCAGCCCCAGCATTTT.

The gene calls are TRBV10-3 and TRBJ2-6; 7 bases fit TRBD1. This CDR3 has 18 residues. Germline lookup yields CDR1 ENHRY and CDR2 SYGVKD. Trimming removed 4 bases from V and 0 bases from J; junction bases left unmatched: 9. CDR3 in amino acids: CAISARDRPSSGANVLTF. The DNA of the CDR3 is TGTGCCATCAGTGCTCGGGACAGACCCTCCTCTGGGGCCAACGTCCTGACTTTC.